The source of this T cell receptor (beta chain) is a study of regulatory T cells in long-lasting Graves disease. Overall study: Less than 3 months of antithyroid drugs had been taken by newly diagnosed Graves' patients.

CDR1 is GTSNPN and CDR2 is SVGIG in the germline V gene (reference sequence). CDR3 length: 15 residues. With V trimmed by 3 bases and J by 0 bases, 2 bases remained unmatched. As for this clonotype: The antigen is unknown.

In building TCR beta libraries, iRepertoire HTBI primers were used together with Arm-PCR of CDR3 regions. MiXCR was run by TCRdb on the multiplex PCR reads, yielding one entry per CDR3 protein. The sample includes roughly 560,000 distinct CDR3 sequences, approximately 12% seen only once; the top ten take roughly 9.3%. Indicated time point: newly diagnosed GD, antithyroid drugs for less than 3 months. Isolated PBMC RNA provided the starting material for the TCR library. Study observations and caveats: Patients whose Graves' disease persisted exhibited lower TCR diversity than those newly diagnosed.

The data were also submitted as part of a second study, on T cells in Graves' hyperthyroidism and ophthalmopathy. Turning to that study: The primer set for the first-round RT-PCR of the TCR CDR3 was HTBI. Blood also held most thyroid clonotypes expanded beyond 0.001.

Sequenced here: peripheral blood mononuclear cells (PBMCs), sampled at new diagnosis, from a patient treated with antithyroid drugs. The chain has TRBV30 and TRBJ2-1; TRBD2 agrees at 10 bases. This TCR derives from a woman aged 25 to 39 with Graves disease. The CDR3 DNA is TGTGCCTGGAGCGGACTAGCGGTCTCCTACAATGAGCAGTTCTTC. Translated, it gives CAWSGLAVSYNEQFF.